The 30 T cell receptor beta chains below come from one sample, sequenced in a study of spatial heterogeneity in lung cancer. Time point in this sample: sample taken at primary tumor resection. Extraction of whole RNA from tumor, nontumor lung or frozen PBMC preceded unsorted sequencing. TCRdb used MiXCR to reprocess the 5' RACE reads, holding one entry per CDR3 protein. The sample records about 50,000 distinct CDR3 sequences, 7.6% being singletons. The specimen comprised PBMCs, sampled at surgery. These receptor sequences come from a female donor with early-stage non-small cell lung cancer.

In this sample, this clonotype turned up a few times. The chain links TRBV7-2 to TRBJ2-4; D may match TRBD1 or TRBD2 (6 bases each). The germline V and J ends were trimmed by 0 bases and 6 bases, with 12 bases remaining between them. The CDR3 spans 15 residues. Germline V CDR1 and CDR2: SGHTA, FQGNSA. CDR3 in amino acids: CASSLAPGGGNIQYF. The CDR3 DNA follows: TGTGCCAGCAGCTTAGCCCCAGGAGGGGGAAACATTCAGTACTTC.

The CDR3 region is CASSTKALLFFRRTEAFF. The CDR3 bases are TGTGCCAGCAGCACTAAAGCCCTACTATTTTTCCGGAGGACTGAAGCTTTCTTT. The gene calls are TRBV5-4 and TRBJ1-1; D not resolved. CDR3 length equals 18 residues. The V end lost 4 bases, the J end lost 5 bases, and 27 bases lay between the germline ends. Per germline, CDR1 SGHNT and CDR2 YYREEE (reference sequence).

This clonotype is labeled medium-sized. The chain combines TRBV7-9 with TRBJ2-3; unclear D gene. The V end lost 6 bases, the J end lost 2 bases, and 3 bases lay between the germline ends. This CDR3 contains 11 residues. CDR1 and CDR2 (germline): SEHNR, FQNEAQ (reference sequence). The CDR3 loop is CASRTTDTQYF. In nucleotides, the CDR3 is TGTGCCAGCAGAACCACAGATACGCAGTATTTT.

This clonotype turned up a few times. V usage is TRBV20-1 and J usage is TRBJ1-2, with a weak D call TRBD1 (6 bases). Between the trimmed V and J ends, which lost 0 bases and 3 bases, there was a span of 8 bases. The CDR3 spans 13 residues. Per germline, CDR1 DFQATT and CDR2 SNEGSKA (reference sequence). The CDR3: CSARDYRDYGYTF. Here the CDR3 DNA reads TGCAGTGCTAGAGATTACAGGGACTATGGCTACACCTTC.

The sample holds many counts of this clonotype. The chain has TRBV10-3 and TRBJ2-3, with 10 bases aligning to TRBD2. This CDR3 is built from 16 residues. In germline, CDR1 is ENHRY, CDR2 SYGVKD. V dropped 4 bases and J dropped 3; count of bases not matched to a gene: 7. The DNA of the CDR3 is TGTGCCATCAGTGGGGCGCTAGCGGGGGTAACAGATACGCAGTATTTT. This translates into CAISGALAGVTDTQYF.

The genes are TRBV7-9 and TRBJ2-7, with a possible D match to TRBD1 (5 bases). CDR1 is SEHNR and CDR2 is FQNEAQ in the germline V gene (reference sequence). The V end was cut by 3 bases, the J end by 6 bases, with 15 bases between. The CDR3 runs 14 residues. The CDR3: CASSLQGRVREQYF. The CDR3 nucleotides read TGTGCCAGCAGCTTGCAGGGTCGGGTTCGCGAGCAGTACTTC.

This clonotype has just a few counts. This chain links TRBV11-2 with TRBJ1-4; D ambiguous. This CDR3 is built from 13 residues. V was trimmed by 6 bases and J by 7 bases, leaving 12 bases between them. Germline CDR1 is SGHAT and CDR2 is FQNNGV. CDR3 loop: CASRHRNVEKLFF. In DNA form, the CDR3 reads TGTGCCAGCAGACACCGCAACGTTGAAAAACTGTTTTTT.

This clonotype was seen a handful of times. This chain uses TRBV18 with TRBJ2-4; 8 bases align to TRBD1. The CDR3 is made up of 15 amino acids. Per the germline V gene, CDR1 is KGHSH and CDR2 is LQKENI. J lost 1 base, V lost 5 bases, and 4 bases had no gene match. Written as DNA, the CDR3 is TGTGCCAGCTCAGCGACAGGGGTTGCCAAAAACATTCAGTACTTC. The encoded protein is CASSATGVAKNIQYF.

This clonotype showed up many times. The rearrangement joins TRBV6-5 to TRBJ1-2; D gene unclear. CDR1 MNHEY and CDR2 SVGAGI come from the germline V gene. This CDR3 has 13 amino acids. Trimming removed 6 bases from V and 3 bases from J, with 11 bases in between. CDR3 in amino acids: CASRESSDYGYTF. CDR3 nucleotides: TGTGCCAGCAGGGAGAGTTCGGACTATGGCTACACCTTC.

This clonotype appeared a few times. V is TRBV7-2 and J is TRBJ1-1; TRBD1 matches at 8 bases. The CDR3 contains 13 residues. From germline, CDR1 is SGHTA and CDR2 FQGNSA. J gave up 4 bases and V 4 bases, and 2 bases lay outside the gene matches. The CDR3 is CASSYRGGTEAFF. CDR3 coding DNA: TGTGCCAGCAGCTACAGGGGGGGCACTGAAGCTTTCTTT.

In this sample, this clonotype turned up a few times. The genes are TRBV6-5 and TRBJ2-1; the D call may be TRBD1 or TRBD2 (5 bases each). The CDR3 is 16 residues long. V dropped 6 bases and J dropped 1 base, with 16 bases sitting between them. Looked up from germline, CDR1 is MNHEY and CDR2 is SVGAGI. CDR3: CASSPGRAVSYNEQFF. The CDR3 DNA is TGTGCCAGCAGCCCGGGGCGGGCTGTATCCTACAATGAGCAGTTCTTC.

The genes are TRBV6-5 and TRBJ2-5; a possible D gene is TRBD2 (7 bases). The ends were cut back, 6 bases at V and 5 bases at J, with 16 bases in the middle. The CDR3 has 14 residues. The germline CDR1 and CDR2 sequences are MNHEY and SVGAGI. The CDR3 DNA is TGTGCCAGCAGCCAGACCGGGGGGCTTGAGACCCAGTACTTC. Its protein is CASSQTGGLETQYF.

The J gene is TRBJ2-7, the V gene TRBV10-3, with D possibly matching TRBD2 (5 bases). CDR3 length: 15 residues. V was cut by 3 bases and J by 3 bases, with 15 bases left in between. Germline values: CDR1 ENHRY, CDR2 SYGVKD. The CDR3 here is CAISDTTGKNYEQYF. The CDR3 DNA reads as TGTGCCATCAGTGATACTACCGGGAAAAACTACGAGCAGTACTTC.

This clonotype was counted many times. V and J are TRBV30 and TRBJ1-5; tentatively, D is TRBD1 (6 bases). Trimming pared 0 bases from V and 7 bases from J, leaving 13 bases between. Per germline, CDR1 GTSNPN and CDR2 SVGIG (reference sequence). The CDR3 runs to 14 residues. DNA of the CDR3: TGTGCCTGGAGTGTAGGGGGGAAGGGACAGCCCCAGCATTTT. Its protein product is CAWSVGGKGQPQHF.

CDR3 DNA: TGCGCCAGCAGCCAGGAACCGGGCGGGGTCTCCTACGAGCAGTACTTC. Residues: CASSQEPGGVSYEQYF. The chain joins TRBV4-3 to TRBJ2-7, with D possibly TRBD2 on 6 matching bases. The length of the CDR3 is 16 residues. The germline CDR1 and CDR2 sequences are LGHNA and YSLEER. V was clipped by 3 bases and J by 0 bases, with 15 bases between them.

This clonotype was counted between two and nine times. The V gene is TRBV11-2, the J gene TRBJ2-1, with 9 bases that match TRBD1. J was trimmed by 2 bases and V by 3 bases; bases with no gene match: 2. The V gene's germline CDR1 is SGHAT and CDR2 FQNNGV. The CDR3 consists of 15 residues. The CDR3 protein is CASSFRDRAYNEQFF. The CDR3 DNA sequence: TGTGCCAGCAGCTTTCGGGACAGGGCCTACAATGAGCAGTTCTTC. Drawing the rest from reference TRBV11-2 and TRBJ2-1, the complete variable domain is EAGVAQSPRYKIIEKRQSVAFWCNPISGHATLYWYQQILGQGPKLLIQFQNNGVVDDSQLPKDRFSAERLKGVDSTLKIQPAKLEDSAVYLCASSFRDRAYNEQFFGPGTRLTVL.

This clonotype has a count of ten or more. V gene TRBV5-1 combines with J gene TRBJ2-7; D is uncertain. Germline V CDR1 and CDR2: SGHRS, YFSETQ. Trimming took off 0 bases at V and 3 bases at J, with 10 bases between the two ends. The CDR3 runs to 14 residues. The CDR3 nucleotides read TGCGCCAGCAGCTTGGAATTGGGAAACTACGAGCAGTACTTC. It yields the protein CASSLELGNYEQYF.

This clonotype was observed many times. The rearrangement uses TRBV6-2 or TRBV6-3 and TRBJ1-4; D ambiguous. CDR3 length equals 14 residues. V lost 2 bases and J 10 bases, leaving 14 bases between the germline ends. CDR1 is MNHEY and CDR2 is SVGEGT in the germline V gene. The CDR3 DNA reads as TGTGCCAGCAGTTACAGCCCCCCCGGTGTAAAACTGTTTTTT. Its translation is CASSYSPPGVKLFF.

This clonotype was seen many times. The J gene is TRBJ1-5, the V gene TRBV19, with 8 bases fitting TRBD1. CDR1 and CDR2 from the germline V gene are LNHDA and SQIVND (reference sequence). This CDR3 has 14 residues. Losses at the gene ends were 4 bases for V and 6 bases for J; bases not matched to a gene: 5. The CDR3: CASSKGQEGQPQHF. CDR3 nucleotide sequence: TGTGCCAGTAGTAAGGGACAGGAGGGTCAGCCCCAGCATTTT.

V is TRBV19 and J is TRBJ1-2; a weak D match, TRBD1 (6 bases). The germline V and J ends were trimmed by 7 bases and 6 bases, with 18 bases remaining between them. Germline V gene lookup returns CDR1 LNHDA and CDR2 SQIVND (reference sequence). CDR3 length equals 14 residues. The DNA of the CDR3 is TGTGCCAGTACCGGGGGGGGGGCAGACGATGGCTACACCTTC. The encoded protein is CASTGGGADDGYTF.

This clonotype turned up a few times. The V call is TRBV10-3, the J call TRBJ2-2; TRBD1 is a possible D gene (6 bases). This CDR3 spans 15 amino acids. Germline V gene sequence: CDR1 ENHRY, CDR2 SYGVKD. Trimming left V 5 bases short and J 2 bases short, with 12 bases between. CDR3 in amino acids: CAISQTGPNTGELFF. CDR3 nucleotides: TGTGCCATCAGTCAGACAGGCCCTAACACCGGGGAGCTGTTTTTT.

The chain recombines TRBV5-1 with TRBJ1-4, with D possibly matching TRBD1 (6 bases). This CDR3 contains 16 residues. Trimming pared 0 bases from V and 5 bases from J, leaving 14 bases between. Germline V gives CDR1 SGHRS, CDR2 YFSETQ. CDR3 protein: CASSLGGQLRNEKLFF. The CDR3 region has the DNA TGCGCCAGCAGCTTGGGAGGACAGTTAAGGAATGAAAAACTGTTTTTT.

The rearrangement uses TRBV11-3 and TRBJ2-2, with D maybe TRBD1 (5 bases). Germline V gene data show CDR1 as SGHNT and CDR2 as YENEEA. The CDR3 runs 15 residues. V was trimmed by 5 bases and J by 4 bases, leaving 14 bases between them. The CDR3: CASSPKGPATGELFF. The CDR3 nucleotides are TGTGCCAGCAGCCCGAAGGGGCCGGCCACCGGGGAGCTGTTTTTT.

This clonotype has at least ten counts. The chain is built from TRBV2 and TRBJ2-3; 10 bases fit TRBD2. In germline, CDR1 is SNHLY, CDR2 FYNNEI. V shed 1 base and J 6 bases; nucleotides not matched to a gene: 10. This CDR3 comprises 17 residues. CDR3: CASSEGASGGLGDTQYF. CDR3 nucleotide sequence: TGTGCCAGCAGTGAAGGGGCTAGCGGGGGACTAGGGGATACGCAGTATTTT.

This clonotype was counted at least ten times. The V and J genes are TRBV6-2 or TRBV6-3 and TRBJ2-7; the D gene is possibly TRBD1 (6 bases). The germline CDR1 and CDR2 sequences are MNHEY and SVGEGT. The V gene lost 2 bases and the J gene lost 6 bases, with 17 bases spanning the gap. The CDR3 contains 15 residues. The DNA of the CDR3 is TGTGCCAGCAGTTACGGGGTCAGGACCAGGGGCGAGCAGTACTTC. Translated, it gives CASSYGVRTRGEQYF.

This clonotype was picked up many times. J is TRBJ2-7 and V is TRBV6-5; 14 nucleotides line up with TRBD2. The CDR3 totals 17 residues. V was clipped by 6 bases and J by 1 base; unmatched bases: 8. Germline CDR1 MNHEY, CDR2 SVGAGI. CDR3 sequence (DNA): TGTGCCAGCAGCGGACTAGCGGGGGGCCTCGTTTCCTACGAGCAGTACTTC. It translates to CASSGLAGGLVSYEQYF.

The chain recombines TRBV20-1 with TRBJ2-1; perhaps TRBD1 as D (6 bases). Deletions cut 4 bases from V and 5 bases from J, with 15 bases between. Per the germline V gene, CDR1 is DFQATT and CDR2 is SNEGSKA (reference sequence). This CDR3 is 14 amino acids long. CDR3 sequence: CSATQPDRNNEQFF. CDR3 DNA: TGCAGTGCTACCCAACCAGACAGGAACAATGAGCAGTTCTTC.

Many counts were recorded for this clonotype. This chain uses TRBV20-1 with TRBJ1-3; tentative D call: TRBD1 (6 bases). The CDR3 totals 16 residues. Trimming stripped 5 bases from V and 0 bases from J, with 17 bases between. Germline V gene lookup returns CDR1 DFQATT and CDR2 SNEGSKA (reference sequence). The CDR3 here is CSAPSWDTRSGNTIYF. In nucleotides, the CDR3 is TGCAGTGCTCCGTCCTGGGACACCCGCTCTGGAAACACCATATATTTT.

This clonotype was recorded at least ten times. The chain employs TRBV3-1 and TRBJ2-1; TRBD2 aligns across 10 bases. This CDR3 spans 15 amino acids. Germline CDR1 and CDR2: LGHDT and YNNKEL (reference sequence). With 4 bases clipped from V and 5 bases from J, the junction kept 5 bases outside the gene matches. The CDR3, as DNA: TGTGCCAGCAGCCGTAGCGGGGGGAGAAACAATGAGCAGTTCTTC. As protein: CASSRSGGRNNEQFF.

Only a few counts were recorded for this clonotype. The gene calls are TRBV5-1 and TRBJ2-7, with D unclear. The germline CDR1 and CDR2 sequences are SGHRS and YFSETQ. The CDR3 totals 13 residues. Trimming left V 2 bases short and J 2 bases short, with 8 bases between. In nucleotides, the CDR3 is TGCGCCAGCAGCTTTTTAGGGACCTACGAGCAGTACTTC. This encodes CASSFLGTYEQYF.